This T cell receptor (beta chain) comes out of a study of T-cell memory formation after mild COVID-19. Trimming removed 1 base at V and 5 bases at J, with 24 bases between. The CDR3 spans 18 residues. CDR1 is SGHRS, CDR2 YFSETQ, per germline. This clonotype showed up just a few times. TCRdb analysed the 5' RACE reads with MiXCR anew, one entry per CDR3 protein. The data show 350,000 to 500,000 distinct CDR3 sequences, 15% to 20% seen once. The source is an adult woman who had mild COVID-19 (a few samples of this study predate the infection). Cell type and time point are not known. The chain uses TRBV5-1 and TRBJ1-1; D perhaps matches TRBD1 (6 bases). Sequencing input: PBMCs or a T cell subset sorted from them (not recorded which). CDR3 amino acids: CASSLRVHTGSWETEAFF. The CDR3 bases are TGCGCCAGCAGCTTGAGGGTCCACACAGGGTCGTGGGAAACTGAAGCTTTCTTT.